These T cell receptor beta chains were read from a single sample in a study of OX40 agonist ivuxolimab in advanced cancers. Repertoires were generated with immunoSEQ multiplex PCR, while TCRdb's copy carries only in-frame clones and drops some. The data show around 70,000 clones, over 75% seen once. The sample here was CD4+ or CD8+ T cells sorted from blood, taken in a trial of the OX40 agonist ivuxolimab. The receptors stem from an adult with an advanced solid tumor such as melanoma, head and neck, liver or kidney cancer. Each CDR3 is given with its conserved first and last residue. A D gene is named only where the DNA matches it firmly. Expanded clones are given a class, and other clones once, few, many or no size at all.

CDR3 length | J gene | V gene | clone size | D gene | CDR3 protein | CDR3 DNA
14 | TRBJ2-7 | TRBV7-2 | once | . | CASRAGASSYEQYF | TGTGCCAGCAGGGCGGGGGCTAGCTCCTACGAGCAGTACTTC
16 | TRBJ1-2 | TRBV9 | . | TRBD1 | CASSVVATGTIYGYTF | TGTGCCAGCAGCGTAGTGGCGACAGGGACTATCTATGGCTACACCTTC
15 | TRBJ1-3 | TRBV15 | few | TRBD1 | CATSGYRGSGNTIYF | TGTGCCACCAGCGGATACAGGGGCTCTGGAAACACCATATATTTT
18 | TRBJ2-6 | TRBV10-3 | . | . | CAISKNDCIQSRANVLTF | TGTGCCATCAGTAAGAATGACTGTATACAAAGTCGGGCCAACGTCCTGACTTTC
17 | TRBJ2-6 | TRBV27 | . | TRBD1 | CASSFGQGASGANVLTF | TGTGCCAGCAGTTTTGGACAGGGGGCCTCTGGGGCCAACGTCCTGACTTTC
23 | TRBJ2-1 | TRBV9 | . | TRBD2 | CASSVASWVPGLAGVSSYNEQFF | TGTGCCAGCAGCGTAGCCTCTTGGGTCCCGGGACTAGCGGGAGTTAGCTCCTACAATGAGCAGTTCTTC
16 | TRBJ1-2 | TRBV18 | . | TRBD1 | CASSPAGQGSNYGYTF | TGTGCCAGCTCACCGGCGGGACAGGGTAGTAACTATGGCTACACCTTC
16 | TRBJ1-1 | TRBV18 | . | TRBD1 | CASSPGQIRVNTEAFF | TGTGCCAGCTCACCGGGACAGATAAGGGTGAACACTGAAGCTTTCTTT
15 | TRBJ2-5 | TRBV7-2 | . | . | CASSLLRRQAETQYF | TGTGCCAGCAGCTTATTGAGGAGACAGGCGGAGACCCAGTACTTC
15 | TRBJ1-1 | TRBV5-1 | . | . | CASSALQGANTEAFF | TGCGCCAGCAGCGCCTTACAGGGCGCGAACACTGAAGCTTTCTTT
12 | TRBJ1-2 | TRBV29-1 | once | . | CSVDLTGNGYTF | TGCAGCGTTGACCTTACAGGGAATGGCTACACCTTC
15 | TRBJ2-3 | TRBV4-3 | . | TRBD2 | CASSQTSGRTDTQYF | TGCGCCAGCAGCCAGACTAGCGGTCGCACAGATACGCAGTATTTT
14 | TRBJ2-5 | TRBV2 | . | . | CASRAGEAQETQYF | TGTGCCAGCAGGGCAGGAGAAGCCCAAGAGACCCAGTACTTC
17 | TRBJ2-3 | TRBV5-1 | once | . | CASSLDYRPGVTDTQYF | TGCGCCAGCAGCTTGGATTACCGCCCGGGGGTCACAGATACGCAGTATTTT
15 | TRBJ2-7 | TRBV4-1 | once | . | CASSQAQYSPYEQYF | TGCGCCAGCAGCCAAGCGCAATACAGCCCCTACGAGCAGTACTTC
14 | TRBJ2-7 | TRBV5-1 | . | . | CASSQDGGSYEQYF | TGCGCCAGCAGCCAGGACGGGGGATCCTACGAGCAGTACTTC
17 | TRBJ2-2 | TRBV5-4 | . | TRBD1 | CASSPPGDRGLSGELFF | TGTGCCAGCAGCCCTCCAGGGGACAGGGGGCTAAGCGGGGAGCTGTTTTTT
15 | TRBJ2-2 | TRBV5-1 | . | . | CASSSQVQNTGELFF | TGCGCCAGCAGCTCCCAAGTACAGAACACCGGGGAGCTGTTTTTT
15 | TRBJ1-1 | TRBV7-8 | . | . | CASSYGHGNQGEAFF | TGTGCCAGCAGCTACGGCCACGGTAATCAGGGTGAAGCTTTCTTT
12 | TRBJ2-3 | TRBV5-6 | few | . | CASSLVTDTQYF | TGTGCCAGCAGCTTGGTCACAGATACGCAGTATTTT
15 | TRBJ1-1 | TRBV19 | once | . | CASLGTRHMNTEAFF | TGTGCCAGTCTTGGGACACGTCATATGAACACTGAAGCTTTCTTT
14 | TRBJ2-2 | TRBV7-9 | . | . | CASSLMVGFGELFF | TGTGCCAGCAGCTTAATGGTGGGATTCGGGGAGCTGTTTTTT
13 | TRBJ1-1 | TRBV2 | . | . | CASRDSLNTEAFF | TGTGCCAGCAGGGACAGTTTGAACACTGAAGCTTTCTTT
14 | TRBJ2-7 | TRBV2 | . | . | CASSPGTQWLEQYF | TGTGCCAGCAGTCCCGGGACACAATGGCTCGAGCAGTACTTC
13 | TRBJ1-3 | TRBV6-5 | . | . | CASSYPEGNTIYF | TGTGCCAGCAGTTACCCGGAGGGAAACACCATATATTTT
13 | TRBJ1-1 | TRBV10-3 | . | . | CAIRTGWNTEAFF | TGTGCCATCAGGACGGGCTGGAACACTGAAGCTTTCTTT
15 | TRBJ2-2 | TRBV19 | . | TRBD2 | CATKTSGGAGGELFF | TGTGCCACCAAGACTAGCGGGGGGGCTGGCGGGGAGCTGTTTTTT
15 | TRBJ2-1 | TRBV9 | . | . | CASSVRVADSPEQFF | TGTGCCAGCAGCGTTAGAGTAGCGGACTCTCCGGAGCAGTTCTTC
18 | TRBJ2-3 | TRBV5-4 | . | TRBD2 | CASSLRREGLGGTDTQYF | TGTGCCAGCAGCTTAAGGCGGGAGGGCCTAGGTGGGACAGATACGCAGTATTTT
15 | TRBJ2-3 | TRBV28 | . | TRBD2 | CASSLWAGGLDTQYF | TGTGCCAGCAGTTTATGGGCGGGGGGGTTAGATACGCAGTATTTT
17 | TRBJ1-4 | TRBV4-1 | . | TRBD1 | CASSQQERTGGNEKLFF | TGCGCCAGCAGCCAACAGGAAAGGACAGGGGGTAATGAAAAACTGTTTTTT
11 | TRBJ1-4 | TRBV6-1 | . | . | CASSGERKLFF | TGTGCCAGCAGTGGGGAGAGAAAACTGTTTTTT
14 | TRBJ2-7 | TRBV7-9 | . | . | CASSLSGGSYEQYF | TGTGCCAGCAGCTTATCGGGCGGATCCTACGAGCAGTACTTC
15 | TRBJ2-1 | TRBV27 | . | . | CASSTKALLGDEQFF | TGTGCCAGCAGTACGAAGGCCCTCCTGGGAGATGAGCAGTTCTTC
13 | TRBJ1-4 | TRBV7-2 | . | . | CASSFSPNEKLFF | TGTGCCAGCAGCTTCAGTCCTAATGAAAAACTGTTTTTT
14 | TRBJ1-2 | TRBV6-5 | . | . | CASRAGTALNGYTF | TGTGCCAGCAGAGCAGGGACTGCCCTTAATGGCTACACCTTC
16 | TRBJ2-3 | TRBV4-1 | . | TRBD2 | CASRRLLAGVGDTQYF | TGCGCCAGCAGACGACTGCTAGCGGGAGTAGGAGATACGCAGTATTTT
15 | TRBJ1-5 | TRBV6-5 | . | TRBD1 | CASSSTGGVGQPQHF | TGTGCCAGCAGTTCCACAGGGGGCGTAGGTCAGCCCCAGCATTTT
15 | TRBJ1-5 | TRBV19 | . | TRBD1 | CASSAGQAINQPQHF | TGTGCCAGTAGTGCCGGACAGGCGATTAATCAGCCCCAGCATTTT
13 | TRBJ1-1 | TRBV2 | . | . | CASSEEKGSEAFF | TGTGCCAGCAGTGAAGAGAAAGGGTCTGAAGCTTTCTTT
11 | TRBJ2-5 | TRBV27 | . | . | CASKLAETQYF | TGTGCCAGCAAATTGGCGGAGACCCAGTACTTC
14 | TRBJ1-2 | TRBV6-5 | few | . | CASSFMGAGYGYTF | TGTGCCAGCAGTTTTATGGGGGCAGGGTATGGCTACACCTTC